This TCR beta chain was recorded in a study of blood T cell repertoires in COVID-19. Study summary: Samples came from the United States, Italy and Spain, spanning acute and convalescent COVID-19. In each case, the material was cDNA or gDNA derived from T cells, B-cell-depleted T cells, or PBMCs.

Germline V gives CDR1 WSHSY, CDR2 SAAADI. Trimming shortened V by 0 bases and J by 3 bases, and 9 bases separated the two germline ends. This CDR3 region has 15 residues. Authors' analysis steps: Estimates of nucleated cell counts were drawn from the amplification of reference gene primers. Sequencing was performed with immunoSEQ multiplex PCR; in TCRdb, only in-frame clones are kept and a portion is missing. D and trimming come from the DNA, and the V and J calls and clone size come from that table. The sample includes approximately 89,000 clones, nearly 90% of them seen just once. The sequence derives from a man aged 70 or older with acute or convalescent COVID-19. The chain combines TRBV10-2 with TRBJ1-5; weak D call: TRBD1 (5 bases). Sequenced input: peripheral blood. The CDR3 DNA reads TGCGCCAGCAGTGAGTCCGGGGGAGCCAATCAGCCCCAGCATTTT. Protein sequence: CASSESGGANQPQHF.